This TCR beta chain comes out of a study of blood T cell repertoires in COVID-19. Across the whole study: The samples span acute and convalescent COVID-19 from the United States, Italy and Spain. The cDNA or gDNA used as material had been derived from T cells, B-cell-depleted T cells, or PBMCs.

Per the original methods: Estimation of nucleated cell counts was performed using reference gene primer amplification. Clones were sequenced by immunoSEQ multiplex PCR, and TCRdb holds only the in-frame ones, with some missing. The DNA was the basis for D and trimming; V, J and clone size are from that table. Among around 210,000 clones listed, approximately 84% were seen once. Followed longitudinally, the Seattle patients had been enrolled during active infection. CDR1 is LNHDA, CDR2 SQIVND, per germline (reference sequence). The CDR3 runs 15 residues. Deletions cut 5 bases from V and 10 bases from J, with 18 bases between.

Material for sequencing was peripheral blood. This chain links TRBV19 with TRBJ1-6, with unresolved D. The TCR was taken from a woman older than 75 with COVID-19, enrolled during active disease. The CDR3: CASSGVRVSGSPLHF. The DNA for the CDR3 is TGTGCCAGTAGTGGGGTGAGGGTATCGGGCTCACCCCTCCACTTT.